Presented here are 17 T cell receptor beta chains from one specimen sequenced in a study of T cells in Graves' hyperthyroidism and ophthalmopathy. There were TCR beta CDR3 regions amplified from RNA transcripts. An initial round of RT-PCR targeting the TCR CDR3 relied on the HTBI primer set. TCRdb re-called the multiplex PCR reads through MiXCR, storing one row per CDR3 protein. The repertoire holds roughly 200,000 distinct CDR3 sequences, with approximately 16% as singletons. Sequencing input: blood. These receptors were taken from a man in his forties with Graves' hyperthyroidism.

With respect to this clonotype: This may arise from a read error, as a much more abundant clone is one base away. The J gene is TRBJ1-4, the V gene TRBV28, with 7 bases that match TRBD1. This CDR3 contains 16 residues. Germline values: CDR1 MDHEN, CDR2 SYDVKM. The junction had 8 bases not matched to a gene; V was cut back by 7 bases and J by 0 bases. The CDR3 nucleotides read TGTGCCAGCAAGAAAGGACAGGCGTCAACTAATGAAAAACTGTTTTTT. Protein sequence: CASKKGQASTNEKLFF.

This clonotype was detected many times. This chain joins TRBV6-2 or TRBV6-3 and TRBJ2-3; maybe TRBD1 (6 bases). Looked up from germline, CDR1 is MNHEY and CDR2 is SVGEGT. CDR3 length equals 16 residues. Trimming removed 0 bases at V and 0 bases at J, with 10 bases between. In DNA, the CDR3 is TGTGCCAGCAGTTACTCGAGAACAGGGAGCACAGATACGCAGTATTTT. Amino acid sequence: CASSYSRTGSTDTQYF.

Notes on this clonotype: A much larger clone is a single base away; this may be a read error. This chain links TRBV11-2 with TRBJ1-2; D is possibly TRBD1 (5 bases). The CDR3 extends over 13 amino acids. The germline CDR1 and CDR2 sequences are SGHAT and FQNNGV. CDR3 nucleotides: TGTGCCAGCAGATTAGGACAAGGGAGAGGCTACACCTTC. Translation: CASRLGQGRGYTF.

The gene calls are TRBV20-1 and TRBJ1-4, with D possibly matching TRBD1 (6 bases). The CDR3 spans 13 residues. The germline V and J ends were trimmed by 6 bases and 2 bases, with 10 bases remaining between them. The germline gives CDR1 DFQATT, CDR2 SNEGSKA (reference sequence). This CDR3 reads CSARGGTNEKLFF. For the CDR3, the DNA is TGCAGTGCCCGAGGGGGGACTAATGAAAAACTGTTTTTT.

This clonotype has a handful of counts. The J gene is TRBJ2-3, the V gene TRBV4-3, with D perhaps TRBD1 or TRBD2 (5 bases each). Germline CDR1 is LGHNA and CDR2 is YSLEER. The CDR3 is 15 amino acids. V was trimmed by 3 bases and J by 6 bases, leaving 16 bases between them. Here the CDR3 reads CASSQTYGAGDTQYF. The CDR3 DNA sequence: TGCGCCAGCAGCCAGACTTACGGGGCCGGGGATACGCAGTATTTT.

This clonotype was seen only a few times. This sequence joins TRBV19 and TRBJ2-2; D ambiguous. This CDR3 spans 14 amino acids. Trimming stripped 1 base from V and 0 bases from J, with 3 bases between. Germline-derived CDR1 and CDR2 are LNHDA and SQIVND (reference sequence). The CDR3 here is CASSIVPNTGELFF. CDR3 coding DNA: TGTGCCAGTAGTATAGTCCCGAACACCGGGGAGCTGTTTTTT.

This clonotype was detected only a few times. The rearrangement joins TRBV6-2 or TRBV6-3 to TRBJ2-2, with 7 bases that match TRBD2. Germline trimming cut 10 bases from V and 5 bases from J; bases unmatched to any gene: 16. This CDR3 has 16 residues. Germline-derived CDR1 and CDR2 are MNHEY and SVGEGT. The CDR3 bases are TGTGCCACCCTCCTTGGAGCGGGGCTGGGAACCGGGGAGCTGTTTTTT. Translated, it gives CATLLGAGLGTGELFF.

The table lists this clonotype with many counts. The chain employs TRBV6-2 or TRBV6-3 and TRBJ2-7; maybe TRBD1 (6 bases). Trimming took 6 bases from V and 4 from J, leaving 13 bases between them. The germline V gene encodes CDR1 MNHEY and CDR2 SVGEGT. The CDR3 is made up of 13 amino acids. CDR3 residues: CASRSDSQYEQYF. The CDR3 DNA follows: TGTGCCAGCAGATCGGACAGCCAATACGAGCAGTACTTC.

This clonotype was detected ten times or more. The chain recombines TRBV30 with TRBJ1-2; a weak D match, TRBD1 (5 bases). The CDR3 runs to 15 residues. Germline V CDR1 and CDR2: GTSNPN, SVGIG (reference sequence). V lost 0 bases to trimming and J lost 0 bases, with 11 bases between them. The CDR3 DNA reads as TGTGCCTGGAGTGTACTGACAGCTCCTAACTATGGCTACACCTTC. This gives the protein CAWSVLTAPNYGYTF.

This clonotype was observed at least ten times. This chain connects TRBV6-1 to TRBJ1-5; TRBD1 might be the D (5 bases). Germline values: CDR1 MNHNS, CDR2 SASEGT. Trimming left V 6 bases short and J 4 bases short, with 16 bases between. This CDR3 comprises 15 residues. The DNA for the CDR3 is TGTGCCAGCAGCGGGGAACGGGGACCTAATCAGCCCCAGCATTTT. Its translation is CASSGERGPNQPQHF.

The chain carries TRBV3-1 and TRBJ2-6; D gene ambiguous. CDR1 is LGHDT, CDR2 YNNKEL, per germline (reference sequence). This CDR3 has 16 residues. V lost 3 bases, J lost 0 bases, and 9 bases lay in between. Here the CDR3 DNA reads TGTGCCAGCAGCCAGGTCTCGACCTCTGGGGCCAACGTCCTGACTTTC. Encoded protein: CASSQVSTSGANVLTF.

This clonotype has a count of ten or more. The CDR3 is CASSEVGRGEHEQYF. The CDR3 nucleotides read TGTGCCAGCAGTGAAGTGGGCAGAGGGGAACACGAGCAGTACTTC. This chain links TRBV6-1 with TRBJ2-7; D might be TRBD1 or TRBD2, each matching 5 bases. This CDR3 has 15 amino acids. Trimming removed 1 base from V and 5 bases from J, with 15 bases in between. Germline V gene lookup returns CDR1 MNHNS and CDR2 SASEGT.

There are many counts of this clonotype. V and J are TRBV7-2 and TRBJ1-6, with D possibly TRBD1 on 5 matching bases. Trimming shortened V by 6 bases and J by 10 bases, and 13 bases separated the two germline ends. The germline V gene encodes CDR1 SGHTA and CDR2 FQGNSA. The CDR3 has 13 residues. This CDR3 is CASSSGGESPLHF. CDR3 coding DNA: TGTGCCAGCAGTTCCGGGGGGGAGTCACCCCTCCACTTT.

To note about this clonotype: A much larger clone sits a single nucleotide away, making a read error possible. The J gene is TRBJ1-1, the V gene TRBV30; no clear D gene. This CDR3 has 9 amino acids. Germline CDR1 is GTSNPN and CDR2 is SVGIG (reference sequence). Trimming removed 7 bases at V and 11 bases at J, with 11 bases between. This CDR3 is CASYRGAFF. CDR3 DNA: TGTGCCTCGTACCGTGGGGCTTTCTTT. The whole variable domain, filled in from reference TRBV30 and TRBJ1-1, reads SQTIHQWPATLVQPVGSPLSLECTVEGTSNPNLYWYRQAAGRGLQLLFYSVGIGQISSEVPQNLSASRPQDRQFILSSKKLLLSDSGFYLCASYRGAFFGQGTRLTVV.

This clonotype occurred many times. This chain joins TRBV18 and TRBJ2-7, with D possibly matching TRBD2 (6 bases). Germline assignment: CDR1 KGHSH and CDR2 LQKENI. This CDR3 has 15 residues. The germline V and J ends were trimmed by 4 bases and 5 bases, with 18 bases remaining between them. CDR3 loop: CASSLQTSRSDEQYF. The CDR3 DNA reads TGTGCCAGCTCACTACAGACTAGTAGGTCCGACGAGCAGTACTTC.

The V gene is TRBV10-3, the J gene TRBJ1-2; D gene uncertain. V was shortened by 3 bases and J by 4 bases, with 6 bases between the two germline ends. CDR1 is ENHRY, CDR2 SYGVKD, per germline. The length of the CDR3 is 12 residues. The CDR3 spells CAISDFGYGYTF. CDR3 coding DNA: TGTGCCATCAGTGATTTCGGCTATGGCTACACCTTC.

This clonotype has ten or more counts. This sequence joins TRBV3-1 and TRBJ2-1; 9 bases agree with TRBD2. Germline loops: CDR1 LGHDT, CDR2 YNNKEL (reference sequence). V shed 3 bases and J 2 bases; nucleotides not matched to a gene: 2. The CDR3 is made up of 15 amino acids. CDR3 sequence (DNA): TGTGCCAGCAGCCATAGCGGGGGAACCTACAATGAGCAGTTCTTC. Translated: CASSHSGGTYNEQFF.